This T cell receptor (beta chain) was observed in a study of T cell responses to AZD1222 COVID-19 vaccine. Study outcomes and limitations: The breadth and depth of Spike-specific TCRs increased once two AZD1222 doses had been given. Among the donors, most were white British and more were female, and clonal diversity was possibly underestimated. Among AZD1222 vaccinees, only six were seropositive at baseline.

Per the germline V gene, CDR1 is SGHNT and CDR2 is YENEEA. The CDR3 is made up of 14 amino acids. Trimming took 1 base from V and 5 from J, leaving 10 bases between them. The protocol was immunoSEQ multiplex PCR, while the TCRdb copy is restricted to in-frame clones and leaves out a portion. The data show about 140,000 clones, 70% to 90% seen once. About this clone: Its target is unknown.

The V and J genes are TRBV11-3 and TRBJ2-3; no clear D gene. The sequences come from peripheral blood, collected 28 days after the second dose of the MenACWY control vaccine. The clonotype was recovered from an adult who received the MenACWY meningococcal vaccine as a control. Here the CDR3 reads CASSLAPSRDTQYF. CDR3 in DNA: TGTGCCAGCAGCTTAGCCCCATCGAGAGATACGCAGTATTTT.